The 23 T cell receptor beta chains below were found in one sample sequenced in a study of shared clonotypes between healthy human individuals. Clones were sequenced by immunoSEQ multiplex PCR, and TCRdb holds only the in-frame ones, with some missing. The sample lists roughly 1,600,000 clones, around 98.5% occurring once. Sequences were obtained from naive CD4+ T cells sorted from blood. Subset given: CD45RA+ positively selected. Receptors originate from a man aged 30 to 39 in good health.

The genes are TRBV27 and TRBJ2-1; 10 bases line up with TRBD2. The CDR3 covers 15 residues. The germline V gene has CDR1 MNHEY and CDR2 SMNVEV (reference sequence). The trim removed 7 bases at V and 4 bases at J, leaving 7 bases unmatched. CDR3 loop: CASTKLAGNYNEQFF. The CDR3 nucleotides read TGTGCCAGCACCAAACTAGCGGGGAATTACAATGAGCAGTTCTTC.

The rearrangement links TRBV5-8 to TRBJ2-3; D gene uncertain. The V end was cut by 4 bases, the J end by 8 bases, with 11 bases between. Germline CDR1 reads SGHTS; CDR2 reads YDEGEE. There are 12 residues in the CDR3. This CDR3 reads CASSRLGVTQYF. CDR3 nucleotides: TGTGCCAGCAGCCGTTTAGGCGTTACGCAGTATTTT.

A word on this clone: Other nucleotide sequences in the sample specify the same CDR3. This sequence joins TRBV2 and TRBJ1-1, with D hard to call. The CDR3 totals 13 residues. From germline, CDR1 is SNHLY and CDR2 FYNNEI. The V and J ends lost 6 bases and 2 bases respectively, with 10 bases between them. The CDR3 spells CASSLGVNTEAFF. CDR3 sequence (DNA): TGTGCCAGCAGCCTCGGTGTTAACACTGAAGCTTTCTTT.

CDR3: CASSFVLPSTMGTNNGYTF. The CDR3 region has the DNA TGTGCCAGCAGTTTCGTCTTGCCGTCCACTATGGGGACGAATAATGGCTACACCTTC. The chain couples TRBV28 to TRBJ1-2; a weak D match, TRBD1 (5 bases). CDR1 and CDR2 (germline): MDHEN, SYDVKM. The CDR3 is 19 residues long. Trimming took 3 bases from V and 6 from J, leaving 29 bases between them.

Details on this clone: One junction end disagrees with the germline gene, perhaps due to a read error. V is TRBV18 and J is TRBJ2-5; D remains ambiguous. The germline V gene has CDR1 KGHSH and CDR2 LQKENI. This CDR3 has 13 amino acids. Written as DNA, the CDR3 is TGTGCCAGCTCACCCTCAGGAAAAGAGGCCCAGTACTTC. Protein sequence: CASSPSGKEAQYF.

The genes are TRBV2 and TRBJ1-5, with 9 positions matching TRBD1. The germline V gene encodes CDR1 SNHLY and CDR2 FYNNEI. The CDR3 spans 15 residues. The J segment lost 4 bases and the V segment lost 4 bases, leaving 5 bases of the junction unmatched. CDR3 in amino acids: CASSATGGANQPQHF. CDR3 DNA sequence: TGTGCCAGCAGTGCAACAGGGGGCGCGAATCAGCCCCAGCATTTT.

The rearrangement links TRBV19 to TRBJ2-5; no clear D gene. Looked up from germline, CDR1 is LNHDA and CDR2 is SQIVND (reference sequence). Trimming left V 3 bases short and J 2 bases short, with 13 bases between. The length of the CDR3 is 15 residues. Here the CDR3 reads CASSIVRAVQETQYF. The CDR3 DNA follows: TGTGCCAGTAGTATCGTCCGAGCAGTACAAGAGACCCAGTACTTC.

The V call is TRBV11-2, the J call TRBJ2-7; no clear D. Trimming cost V 2 bases and J 6 bases, with 11 bases left between them. This CDR3 comprises 13 residues. Germline V gene lookup returns CDR1 SGHAT and CDR2 FQNNGV. As DNA, the CDR3 is TGTGCCAGCAGCTTAAGGGTTTCTGGCGAGCAGTACTTC. Its translation: CASSLRVSGEQYF.

The chain couples TRBV10-1 to TRBJ1-3, with unresolved D. The CDR3 runs to 14 residues. CDR1 is WNHNN, CDR2 SYGVQD, per germline (reference sequence). The ends were cut back, 0 bases at V and 2 bases at J, with 5 bases in the middle. The CDR3 reads CASSESGPGNTIYF. The CDR3 coding sequence is TGCGCCAGCAGTGAGTCCGGACCTGGAAACACCATATATTTT.

This clone came up once. The J gene is TRBJ2-4, the V gene TRBV7-2, with 10 bases aligning to TRBD1. The CDR3 loop spans 17 amino acids. The V segment lost 5 bases and the J segment 4 bases; nucleotides outside the gene matches: 11. Germline CDR1 is SGHTA and CDR2 is FQGNSA. The DNA for the CDR3 is TGTGCCAGCAGCATCCGGCCGCGGGACAGGGGAAAAAACATTCAGTACTTC. This encodes CASSIRPRDRGKNIQYF.

V is TRBV5-1 and J is TRBJ2-7, with 7 bases aligning to TRBD1. The CDR3 covers 19 residues. CDR1 is SGHRS, CDR2 YFSETQ, per germline. V shed 1 base and J 3 bases; nucleotides not matched to a gene: 19. The CDR3 here is CASSLSNRQTGTDHYEQYF. CDR3 coding DNA: TGCGCCAGCAGCTTGAGTAATCGCCAGACCGGGACAGACCACTACGAGCAGTACTTC.

The chain is built from TRBV18 and TRBJ2-7; no firm D call. The germline V and J ends were trimmed by 0 bases and 5 bases, with 14 bases remaining between them. CDR3 length: 15 residues. Germline V gene data show CDR1 as KGHSH and CDR2 as LQKENI. The CDR3 protein is CASSPPTAIPHEQYF. The CDR3 DNA sequence: TGTGCCAGCTCACCACCGACGGCTATTCCCCACGAGCAGTACTTC. Filled out from reference TRBV18 and TRBJ2-7, the complete variable domain reads NAGVMQNPRHLVRRRGQEARLRCSPMKGHSHVYWYRQLPEEGLKFMVYLQKENIIDESGMPKERFSAEFPKEGPSILRIQQVVRGDSAAYFCASSPPTAIPHEQYFGPGTRLTVT.

V gene TRBV11-2 combines with J gene TRBJ1-1; no clear D gene. V was pared by 1 base and J by 9 bases, with 12 bases between. In germline, CDR1 is SGHAT, CDR2 FQNNGV. This CDR3 is built from 13 residues. CDR3 sequence reads: CASSLGGVDKAFF. The CDR3, as DNA: TGTGCCAGCAGCTTAGGGGGAGTGGATAAAGCTTTCTTT.

The V call is TRBV7-2, the J call TRBJ2-2; D ambiguous. Germline CDR1 SGHTA, CDR2 FQGNSA. The CDR3 covers 15 residues. V lost 0 bases and J lost 0, with 5 bases in between. Here the CDR3 DNA reads TGTGCCAGCAGCTTAGCCCACGCGAACACCGGGGAGCTGTTTTTT. It yields the protein CASSLAHANTGELFF.

The genes are TRBV5-8 and TRBJ2-7; unclear D gene. Per germline, CDR1 SGHTS and CDR2 YDEGEE. The CDR3 is 11 residues long. Trimming cost V 3 bases and J 5 bases, with 6 bases left between them. The CDR3 nucleotides are TGTGCCAGCAGCTCAACAGACGAGCAGTACTTC. It specifies CASSSTDEQYF.

The chain couples TRBV6-1 to TRBJ2-7, with D possibly called TRBD1 or TRBD2 (5 bases each). Germline V gene data show CDR1 as MNHNS and CDR2 as SASEGT. V lost 6 bases and J 0 bases, leaving 12 bases between the germline ends. CDR3 size: 14 residues. The CDR3, as DNA: TGTGCCAGCAGCCGGGACCCATCCTCCTACGAGCAGTACTTC. Amino acids: CASSRDPSSYEQYF.

V and J are TRBV2 and TRBJ1-3; 8 bases line up with TRBD1. The V segment lost 6 bases and the J segment 0 bases; nucleotides outside the gene matches: 7. The germline gives CDR1 SNHLY, CDR2 FYNNEI. This CDR3 is 16 amino acids long. CDR3 nucleotides: TGTGCCAGCAGCCAGGGGGCAGCCGACTCTGGAAACACCATATATTTT. Translating gives CASSQGAADSGNTIYF.

The CDR3 loop is CASSPRLPDRSSGNTIYF. The CDR3 coding sequence is TGTGCCAGCTCACCACGGCTCCCCGACAGGTCCTCTGGAAACACCATATATTTT. The rearrangement links TRBV18 to TRBJ1-3; the D gene is possibly TRBD1 (6 bases). This CDR3 spans 18 amino acids. The germline V and J ends were trimmed by 1 base and 0 bases, with 16 bases remaining between them. Germline CDR1 and CDR2: KGHSH and LQKENI.

This clone was seen only once. The genes are TRBV5-5 and TRBJ2-6; D ambiguous. From germline, CDR1 is SGHKS and CDR2 YYEKEE (reference sequence). The CDR3 runs to 15 residues. Trimming removed 1 base at V and 2 bases at J, with 7 bases between. The CDR3 is CASSLTVPGANVLTF. CDR3 bases: TGTGCCAGCAGCTTGACAGTCCCTGGGGCCAACGTCCTGACTTTC.

This clone was recorded once. The chain has TRBV9 and TRBJ2-1; 8 positions agree with TRBD2. The CDR3 has 15 residues. The junction had 5 bases not matched to a gene; V was cut back by 2 bases and J by 4 bases. Germline CDR1 is SGDLS and CDR2 is YYNGEE. The CDR3 is CASSVGGRPYNEQFF. Written as DNA, the CDR3 is TGTGCCAGCAGCGTTGGCGGGAGGCCTTACAATGAGCAGTTCTTC.

The chain is built from TRBV18 and TRBJ2-2; D gene uncertain. Trimming cost V 3 bases and J 4 bases, with 12 bases left between them. Germline assignment: CDR1 KGHSH and CDR2 LQKENI. This CDR3 comprises 15 residues. The CDR3 DNA sequence: TGTGCCAGCTCACCGACGCGGCTGATCACCGGGGAGCTGTTTTTT. This translates into CASSPTRLITGELFF.

V and J are TRBV9 and TRBJ1-2, with D hard to call. Germline V gives CDR1 SGDLS, CDR2 YYNGEE. V dropped 0 bases and J dropped 4 bases, with 13 bases sitting between them. The CDR3 is 15 residues long. The CDR3: CASSVVEGYPYGYTF. DNA of the CDR3: TGTGCCAGCAGCGTAGTGGAAGGGTACCCCTATGGCTACACCTTC. The full variable domain, with the rest looked up from reference TRBV9 and TRBJ1-2, is DSGVTQTPKHLITATGQRVTLRCSPRSGDLSVYWYQQSLDQGLQFLIQYYNGEERAKGNILERFSAQQFPDLHSELNLSSLELGDSALYFCASSVVEGYPYGYTFGSGTRLTVV.

The V and J genes are TRBV27 and TRBJ2-1; 8 positions match TRBD2. V gave up 5 bases and J gave up 5 bases; unmatched junction bases: 11. Germline-derived CDR1 and CDR2 are MNHEY and SMNVEV (reference sequence). CDR3 length equals 16 residues. The DNA for the CDR3 is TGTGCCAGCAGTCCGCTACTAGCGGTCGGGAACAATGAGCAGTTCTTC. It codes for CASSPLLAVGNNEQFF.